Below, 13 T cell receptor beta chains from the same sample are listed, as sequenced in a study of shared clonotypes between healthy human individuals. The method was immunoSEQ multiplex PCR; TCRdb's version includes in-frame clones alone and lacks a portion of them. Among some 200,000 clones, 90% to 95% were seen once, and the ten largest hold 0.065% to 0.07%. The sample consisted of naive CD4+ T cells sorted from blood. Documented subset: CD45RA+ positively selected. The receptors shown here come from a woman aged 25 to 39 in good health.

J is TRBJ2-5 and V is TRBV2; 13 nucleotides agree with TRBD2. The J call may be faulty, since TRBJ2-7 better matches the DNA end. CDR1 and CDR2 (germline): SNHLY, FYNNEI. CDR3 length: 15 residues. DNA of the CDR3: TGTGCCAGCAGTAACGGACTAGCGGGAGCGGACGAGCAGTACTTC. This codes for CASSNGLAGADEQYF.

DNA of the CDR3: TGTGCCAGCAGTGAGGATCGAAGGGAAAAACTGTTTTTT. The encoded protein is CASSEDRREKLFF. The chain combines TRBV2 with TRBJ1-4; D gene ambiguous. Trimming pared 3 bases from V and 8 bases from J, leaving 10 bases between. The CDR3 is made up of 13 amino acids. The germline gives CDR1 SNHLY, CDR2 FYNNEI.

The chain combines TRBV7-2 with TRBJ1-1; D is unresolved. V lost 5 bases and J lost 8, with 15 bases in between. The CDR3 is 13 residues long. Looked up from germline, CDR1 is SGHTA and CDR2 is FQGNSA. CDR3 nucleotide sequence: TGTGCCAGCAGCCGTCATCACCAGGACGAAGCTTTCTTT. Encoded protein: CASSRHHQDEAFF.

J is TRBJ2-7 and V is TRBV18; no firm D call. Germline assignment: CDR1 KGHSH and CDR2 LQKENI. The CDR3 totals 14 residues. V was trimmed by 5 bases and J by 0 bases, leaving 11 bases between them. CDR3 coding DNA: TGTGCCAGCTCAGGTGACGTATCCTCCTACGAGCAGTACTTC. Amino acid sequence: CASSGDVSSYEQYF.

The chain has TRBV4-2 and TRBJ2-5; weak D call: TRBD1 (6 bases). The CDR3 runs to 14 residues. Trimming shortened V by 2 bases and J by 1 base, and 8 bases separated the two germline ends. Germline CDR1 reads LGHNA; CDR2 reads YNFKEQ. CDR3 bases: TGTGCCAGCAGCCAACAGGGGCCCCAAGAGACCCAGTACTTC. Its translation is CASSQQGPQETQYF.

The J gene is TRBJ2-7, the V gene TRBV2, with 8 bases aligning to TRBD1. Germline CDR1 SNHLY, CDR2 FYNNEI. With 6 bases clipped from V and 6 bases from J, the junction kept 10 bases outside the gene matches. There are 14 residues in the CDR3. The CDR3 DNA reads as TGTGCCAGCAGAGATGACAGGGGCGCCGGCGAGCAGTACTTC. This codes for CASRDDRGAGEQYF.

The rearrangement joins TRBV19 to TRBJ2-7; possible D gene TRBD1, 6 bases. Per the germline V gene, CDR1 is LNHDA and CDR2 is SQIVND (reference sequence). The CDR3 extends over 17 amino acids. Trimming removed 4 bases from V and 1 base from J, with 20 bases in between. CDR3 DNA: TGTGCCAGTAGTAGGTTGCTTAGTCGGGACATGTCCTACGAGCAGTACTTC. Encoded protein: CASSRLLSRDMSYEQYF.

This sequence joins TRBV6-6 and TRBJ2-7, with D perhaps TRBD2 (5 bases). The CDR3 runs 13 residues. Per germline, CDR1 MNHNY and CDR2 SVGAGI (reference sequence). V dropped 5 bases and J dropped 2 bases, with 10 bases sitting between them. CDR3: CASSEVGAYEQYF. CDR3 bases: TGTGCCAGCAGTGAGGTCGGGGCCTACGAGCAGTACTTC.

This chain joins TRBV19 and TRBJ2-3; D is undetermined. Between the trimmed V and J ends, which lost 4 bases and 2 bases, there was a span of 7 bases. The CDR3 length is 13 residues. From germline, CDR1 is LNHDA and CDR2 SQIVND (reference sequence). In DNA, the CDR3 is TGTGCCAGTAGTAGGAGTAACACAGATACGCAGTATTTT. This sequence encodes CASSRSNTDTQYF.

V usage is TRBV28 and J usage is TRBJ1-2; D perhaps matches TRBD1 (5 bases). This CDR3 has 16 amino acids. CDR1 is MDHEN, CDR2 SYDVKM, per germline. V was pared by 5 bases and J by 4 bases, with 20 bases between. The CDR3 sequence is CASSTTGPGIFYGYTF. DNA of the CDR3: TGTGCCAGCAGTACCACGGGACCAGGGATTTTCTATGGCTACACCTTC.

The V gene is TRBV11-2, the J gene TRBJ2-5; D possibly corresponds to TRBD2 (5 bases). The end of the DNA aligns better with TRBJ2-7, so the J call may be wrong. This CDR3 region has 12 residues. The germline V gene has CDR1 SGHAT and CDR2 FQNNGV. In nucleotides, the CDR3 is TGTGCCAGCAGCGTGACTAATCGCGAGCAGTACTTC. This encodes CASSVTNREQYF.

The chain recombines TRBV28 with TRBJ2-7, with 8 bases matching TRBD2. The CDR3 extends over 15 amino acids. Germline assignment: CDR1 MDHEN and CDR2 SYDVKM. J was trimmed by 3 bases and V by 6 bases; bases with no gene match: 10. The CDR3 here is CASRHGGEGLYEQYF. The CDR3 region has the DNA TGTGCCAGCAGGCACGGGGGGGAAGGGCTCTACGAGCAGTACTTC. Variable domain in full (rest from reference TRBV28 and TRBJ2-7): DVKVTQSSRYLVKRTGEKVFLECVQDMDHENMFWYRQDPGLGLRLIYFSYDVKMKEKGDIPEGYSVSREKKERFSLILESASTNQTSMYLCASRHGGEGLYEQYFGPGTRLTVT.

CDR3 residues: CASSFPGQGARGYTF. In DNA, the CDR3 is TGTGCCAGCAGTTTCCCAGGACAGGGGGCGCGGGGCTACACCTTC. The chain is built from TRBV28 and TRBJ1-2, with 11 positions matching TRBD1. The ends lost 3 bases at V and 8 bases at J; junction bases unmatched: 8. The CDR3 sequence is 15 residues long. Germline CDR1 is MDHEN and CDR2 is SYDVKM.